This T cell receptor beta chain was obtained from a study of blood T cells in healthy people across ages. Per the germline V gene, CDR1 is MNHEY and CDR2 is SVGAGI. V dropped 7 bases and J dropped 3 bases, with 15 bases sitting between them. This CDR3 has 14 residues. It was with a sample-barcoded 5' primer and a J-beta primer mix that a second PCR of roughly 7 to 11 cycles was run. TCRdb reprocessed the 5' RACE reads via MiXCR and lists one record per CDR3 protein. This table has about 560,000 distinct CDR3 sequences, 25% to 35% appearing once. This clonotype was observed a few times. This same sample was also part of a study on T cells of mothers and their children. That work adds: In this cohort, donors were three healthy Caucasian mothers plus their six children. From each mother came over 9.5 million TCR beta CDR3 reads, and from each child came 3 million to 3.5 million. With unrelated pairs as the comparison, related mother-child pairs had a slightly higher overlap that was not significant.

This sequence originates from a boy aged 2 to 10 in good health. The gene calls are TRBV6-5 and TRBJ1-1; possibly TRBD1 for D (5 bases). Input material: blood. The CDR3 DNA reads TGTGCCAGCACCTACCCTGGGGGAGACACTGAAGCTTTCTTT. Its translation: CASTYPGGDTEAFF.